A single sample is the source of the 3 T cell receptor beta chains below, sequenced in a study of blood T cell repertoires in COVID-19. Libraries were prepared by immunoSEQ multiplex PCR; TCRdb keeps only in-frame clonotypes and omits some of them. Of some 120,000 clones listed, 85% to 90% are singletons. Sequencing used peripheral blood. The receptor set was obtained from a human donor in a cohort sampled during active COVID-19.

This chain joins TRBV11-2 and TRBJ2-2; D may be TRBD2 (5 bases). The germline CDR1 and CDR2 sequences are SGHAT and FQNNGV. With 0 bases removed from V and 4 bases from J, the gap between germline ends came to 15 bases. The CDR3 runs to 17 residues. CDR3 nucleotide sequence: TGTGCCAGCAGCTTAGAGTCCGGGGTCGGAACCACCGGGGAGCTGTTTTTT. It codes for CASSLESGVGTTGELFF.

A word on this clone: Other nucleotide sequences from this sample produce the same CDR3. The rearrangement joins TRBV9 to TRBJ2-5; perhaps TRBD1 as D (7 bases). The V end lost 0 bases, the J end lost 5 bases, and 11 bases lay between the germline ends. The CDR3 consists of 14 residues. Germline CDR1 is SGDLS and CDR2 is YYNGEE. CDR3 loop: CASSVGSGGETQYF. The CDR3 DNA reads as TGTGCCAGCAGCGTAGGGTCAGGGGGGGAGACCCAGTACTTC.

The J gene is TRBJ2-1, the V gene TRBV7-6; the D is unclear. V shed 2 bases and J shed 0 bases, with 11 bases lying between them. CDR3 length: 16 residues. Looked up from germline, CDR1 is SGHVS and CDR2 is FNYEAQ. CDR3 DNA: TGTGCCAGCAGCTTATTACCTCCGAGCTCCTACAATGAGCAGTTCTTC. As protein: CASSLLPPSSYNEQFF. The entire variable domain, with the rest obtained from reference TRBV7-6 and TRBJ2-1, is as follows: GAGVSQSPRYKVTKRGQDVALRCDPISGHVSLYWYRQALGQGPEFLTYFNYEAQQDKSGLPNDRFSAERPEGSISTLTIQRTEQRDSAMYRCASSLLPPSSYNEQFFGPGTRLTVL.